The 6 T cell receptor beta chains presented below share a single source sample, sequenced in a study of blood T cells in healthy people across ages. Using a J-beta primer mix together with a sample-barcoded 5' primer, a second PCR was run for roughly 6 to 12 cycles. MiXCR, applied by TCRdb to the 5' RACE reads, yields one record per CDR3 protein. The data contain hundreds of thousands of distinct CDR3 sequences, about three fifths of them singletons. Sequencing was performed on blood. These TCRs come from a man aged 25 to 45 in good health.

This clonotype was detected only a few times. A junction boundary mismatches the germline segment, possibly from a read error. CDR3 DNA: TGCAGTGCAAGAGCCCGAGGAGTCTATGGCTACACCTTC. It translates to CSARARGVYGYTF. The chain employs TRBV20-1 and TRBJ1-2; D call uncertain. Germline-derived CDR1 and CDR2 are DFQATT and SNEGSKA (reference sequence). The CDR3 extends over 13 amino acids.

This CDR3 reads CASTRGGGSDTQYF. CDR3 nucleotide sequence: TGTGCCAGCACCCGGGGAGGGGGATCAGATACGCAGTATTTT. This chain joins TRBV7-2 and TRBJ2-3; TRBD2 might be the D (7 bases). The CDR3 contains 14 residues. CDR1 is SGHTA, CDR2 FQGNSA, per germline. V was clipped by 7 bases and J by 4 bases, with 15 bases between them.

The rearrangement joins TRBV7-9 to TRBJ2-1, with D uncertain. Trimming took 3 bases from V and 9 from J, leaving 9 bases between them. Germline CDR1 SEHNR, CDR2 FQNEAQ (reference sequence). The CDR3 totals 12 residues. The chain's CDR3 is CASSFRVSEQFF. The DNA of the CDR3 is TGTGCCAGCAGCTTTCGGGTGTCTGAGCAGTTCTTC.

This CDR3 reads CASMEGWSGGGYEQFF. The CDR3 DNA follows: TGTGCCAGCATGGAAGGTTGGAGCGGGGGGGGCTATGAGCAGTTCTTC. The V and J genes are TRBV27 and TRBJ2-1, with TRBD2 matching over 10 bases. Looked up from germline, CDR1 is MNHEY and CDR2 is SMNVEV (reference sequence). CDR3 length equals 16 residues. J gave up 8 bases and V 7 bases, and 14 bases lay outside the gene matches.

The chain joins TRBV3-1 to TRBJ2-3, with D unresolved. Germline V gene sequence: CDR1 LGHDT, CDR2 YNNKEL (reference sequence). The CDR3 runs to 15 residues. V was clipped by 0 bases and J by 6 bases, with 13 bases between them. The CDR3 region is CASSQEDARLDTQYF. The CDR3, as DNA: TGTGCCAGCAGCCAAGAGGATGCGCGCCTCGATACGCAGTATTTT.

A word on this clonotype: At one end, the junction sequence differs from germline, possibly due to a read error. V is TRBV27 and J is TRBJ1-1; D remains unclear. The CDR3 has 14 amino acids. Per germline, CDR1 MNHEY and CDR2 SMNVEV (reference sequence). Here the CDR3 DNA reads TGTGCCAGCAGATTATTCAACGCGAACACTGAAGCTTTCTTT. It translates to CASRLFNANTEAFF.